Listed below are T cell receptor beta chains from one sample, sequenced in a study of blood T cell repertoires in COVID-19. Sequencing used immunoSEQ multiplex PCR; TCRdb keeps in-frame clones, though not all of them. The top ten clones hold around 5.7% of a sample with roughly 200,000 clones, 86% of them seen once. Sample: PBMCs or T cells enriched from blood (not recorded which). The receptors come from a man aged 40-50 years with acute COVID-19. CDR3s include the opening cysteine and the closing phenylalanine or tryptophan. A D gene is named only where the DNA matches it firmly. Clone size appears in some rows only: once, few, many, or a class for an expanded clone.

v_call: TRBV19
j_call: TRBJ1-6
d_call: TRBD1
clone_size: -
cdr3_nt: TGTGCCAGTAGCCACGGCCGGGACAGGGATAATTCACCCCTCCACTTT
cdr3_aa: CASSHGRDRDNSPLHF

v_call: TRBV5-4
j_call: TRBJ2-1
d_call: TRBD1
clone_size: -
cdr3_nt: TGTGCCAGCAGCTTTACAGGACAGGGGGTCGAGCAGTTCTTC
cdr3_aa: CASSFTGQGVEQFF

v_call: TRBV13
j_call: TRBJ2-5
d_call: -
clone_size: -
cdr3_nt: TGTGCCAGCAGCTCGTTACAAGAGACCCAGTACTTC
cdr3_aa: CASSSLQETQYF

v_call: TRBV7-9
j_call: TRBJ2-2
d_call: TRBD1
clone_size: -
cdr3_nt: TGTGCCAGCAGCCCGACAGGGGGCACCGGGGAGCTGTTTTTT
cdr3_aa: CASSPTGGTGELFF

v_call: TRBV5-1
j_call: TRBJ2-3
d_call: TRBD1
clone_size: -
cdr3_nt: TGCGCCAGCAGTTTCACAGGGGTAGATACGCAGTATTTT
cdr3_aa: CASSFTGVDTQYF

v_call: TRBV4-3
j_call: TRBJ2-7
d_call: -
clone_size: -
cdr3_nt: TGCGCCAGCAGCCAAGGTCTAGCGCTCATGTACGAGCAGTACTTC
cdr3_aa: CASSQGLALMYEQYF

v_call: TRBV9
j_call: TRBJ1-4
d_call: -
clone_size: -
cdr3_nt: TGTGCCAGCAGCGTATCCCCACAGGCCTATGAAAAACTGTTTTTT
cdr3_aa: CASSVSPQAYEKLFF

v_call: TRBV19
j_call: TRBJ2-1
d_call: TRBD2
clone_size: -
cdr3_nt: TGTGCCAGCGTAGCGGGAGGGTACAATGAGCAGTTCTTC
cdr3_aa: CASVAGGYNEQFF

v_call: TRBV9
j_call: TRBJ1-1
d_call: -
clone_size: -
cdr3_nt: TGTGCCAGCAGCACCCACTCCAAGGGGACTGAAGCTTTCTTT
cdr3_aa: CASSTHSKGTEAFF

v_call: TRBV2
j_call: TRBJ2-3
d_call: -
clone_size: -
cdr3_nt: TGTGCCAGCCCTACAGGGGATACGCAGTATTTT
cdr3_aa: CASPTGDTQYF

v_call: TRBV4-1
j_call: TRBJ2-2
d_call: TRBD2
clone_size: -
cdr3_nt: TGCGCCAGCAGCCAAGACAGAATGGCTAGCGGGCGGACGAACACCGGGGAGCTGTTTTTT
cdr3_aa: CASSQDRMASGRTNTGELFF

v_call: TRBV18
j_call: TRBJ1-2
d_call: -
clone_size: -
cdr3_nt: TGTGCCAGCTCACTCATGCAGGGCGGCGGGGATGGCTACACCTTC
cdr3_aa: CASSLMQGGGDGYTF

v_call: TRBV5-8
j_call: TRBJ2-5
d_call: -
clone_size: -
cdr3_nt: TGTGCCAGCAGCTTTCGAGAGACCCAGTACTTC
cdr3_aa: CASSFRETQYF

v_call: TRBV30
j_call: TRBJ2-7
d_call: -
clone_size: -
cdr3_nt: TGTGCCTGGAGTGTACAGTGGTCGCGGCTAGGGGACGAGCAGTACTTC
cdr3_aa: CAWSVQWSRLGDEQYF

v_call: TRBV27
j_call: TRBJ2-2
d_call: -
clone_size: -
cdr3_nt: TGTGCCAGCAGTTTATTGGGGGGACCGAACACCGGGGAGCTGTTTTTT
cdr3_aa: CASSLLGGPNTGELFF

v_call: TRBV4-1
j_call: TRBJ2-3
d_call: TRBD1
clone_size: -
cdr3_nt: TGCGCCAGCAGCCAAGCCTACCAGGGGGTTTCTAGCACAGATACGCAGTATTTT
cdr3_aa: CASSQAYQGVSSTDTQYF

v_call: TRBV10-2
j_call: TRBJ1-1
d_call: -
clone_size: -
cdr3_nt: TGCGCCAGCAGTGTTTCCTCTGAGGCTTTCTTT
cdr3_aa: CASSVSSEAFF

v_call: TRBV4-2
j_call: TRBJ2-1
d_call: TRBD2
clone_size: -
cdr3_nt: TGTGCCAGCAGCCACGATAGCGGGAACTACAATGAGCAGTTCTTC
cdr3_aa: CASSHDSGNYNEQFF

v_call: TRBV4-3
j_call: TRBJ1-3
d_call: -
clone_size: -
cdr3_nt: TGCGCCAGCAGCCAAGATTTTAGCAGAATTGGAAACACCATATATTTT
cdr3_aa: CASSQDFSRIGNTIYF

v_call: TRBV15
j_call: TRBJ2-3
d_call: TRBD1
clone_size: -
cdr3_nt: TGTGCCACCAGCAGCGCCGGGACAGGGACCTATACGCAGTATTTT
cdr3_aa: CATSSAGTGTYTQYF

v_call: TRBV9
j_call: TRBJ2-3
d_call: TRBD2
clone_size: -
cdr3_nt: TGTGCCAGCAGCCCCGGACTAGCGGCCACAGATACGCAGTATTTT
cdr3_aa: CASSPGLAATDTQYF

v_call: TRBV28
j_call: TRBJ2-5
d_call: -
clone_size: -
cdr3_nt: TGTGCCAGCAGTTTTCGGGAAGTCCAAGAGACCCAGTACTTC
cdr3_aa: CASSFREVQETQYF

v_call: TRBV5-5
j_call: TRBJ1-2
d_call: -
clone_size: -
cdr3_nt: TGTGCCAGCAACGACCCGGGGGGCTATGGCTACACCTTC
cdr3_aa: CASNDPGGYGYTF

v_call: TRBV5-5
j_call: TRBJ1-2
d_call: -
clone_size: -
cdr3_nt: TGTGCCAGCAGCACTTCGGGGGGAAACTATGGCTACACCTTC
cdr3_aa: CASSTSGGNYGYTF

v_call: TRBV19
j_call: TRBJ2-2
d_call: -
clone_size: -
cdr3_nt: TGTGCCACTATGAAGGGGGTTTTCATCACCGGGGAGCTGTTTTTT
cdr3_aa: CATMKGVFITGELFF

v_call: TRBV5-4
j_call: TRBJ2-4
d_call: -
clone_size: -
cdr3_nt: TGTGCCAGCAGCACCGGGACTGACTCTCAGTACTTC
cdr3_aa: CASSTGTDSQYF

v_call: TRBV19
j_call: TRBJ2-1
d_call: -
clone_size: -
cdr3_nt: TGTGCCAGTAGTATAGATCGAGTGACTGGCACCTACAATGAGCAGTTCTTC
cdr3_aa: CASSIDRVTGTYNEQFF

v_call: TRBV3-1/TRBV3-2
j_call: TRBJ2-1
d_call: TRBD2
clone_size: -
cdr3_nt: TGTGCCAGCAGAATAATGGGGAGCGGGAAGAATGAGCAGTTCTTC
cdr3_aa: CASRIMGSGKNEQFF

v_call: TRBV5-4
j_call: TRBJ1-1
d_call: TRBD1
clone_size: -
cdr3_nt: TGTGCCAGCAGCGGACCGGGACAGGGGAACACTGAAGCTTTCTTT
cdr3_aa: CASSGPGQGNTEAFF

v_call: TRBV28
j_call: TRBJ2-1
d_call: TRBD1
clone_size: -
cdr3_nt: TGTGCCAGCAGTTTCTCGACAGGGTATTACAATGAGCAGTTCTTC
cdr3_aa: CASSFSTGYYNEQFF

v_call: TRBV7-2
j_call: TRBJ2-7
d_call: -
clone_size: once
cdr3_nt: TGTGCCAGCAGCCGATACCGGGGGGAGCAGTACTTC
cdr3_aa: CASSRYRGEQYF

v_call: TRBV6-5
j_call: TRBJ2-3
d_call: TRBD2
clone_size: -
cdr3_nt: TGTGCCAGCTCCCAGCGGGAGATAGATACGCAGTATTTT
cdr3_aa: CASSQREIDTQYF

v_call: TRBV9
j_call: TRBJ1-1
d_call: -
clone_size: -
cdr3_nt: TGTGCCAGCAGCTCACGAGCCATGAACACTGAAGCTTTCTTT
cdr3_aa: CASSSRAMNTEAFF

v_call: TRBV4-1
j_call: TRBJ2-7
d_call: -
clone_size: -
cdr3_nt: TGCGCCAGCAGCCCCCTGGCCGGGTGGGCCTACGAGCAGTACTTC
cdr3_aa: CASSPLAGWAYEQYF

v_call: TRBV6-5
j_call: TRBJ1-1
d_call: -
clone_size: -
cdr3_nt: TGTGCCAGCAGCCACCGGTGGGCCGAGACTGAAGCTTTCTTT
cdr3_aa: CASSHRWAETEAFF

v_call: TRBV9
j_call: TRBJ2-3
d_call: -
clone_size: -
cdr3_nt: TGTGCCAGCAGCGTAACGGGACTCATGGCAGATACGCAGTATTTT
cdr3_aa: CASSVTGLMADTQYF

v_call: TRBV7-9
j_call: TRBJ1-1
d_call: -
clone_size: -
cdr3_nt: TGTGCCAGCAGCCGTCTGGACAACTGGAACACTGAAGCTTTCTTT
cdr3_aa: CASSRLDNWNTEAFF

v_call: TRBV29-1
j_call: TRBJ2-4
d_call: -
clone_size: -
cdr3_nt: TGCAGCGTTGAAGTGGGATGGCAGGGAAAAAACATTCAGTACTTC
cdr3_aa: CSVEVGWQGKNIQYF

v_call: TRBV2
j_call: TRBJ1-1
d_call: -
clone_size: -
cdr3_nt: TGTGCCAGCAGGGACGGGGTAGCGAACACTGAAGCTTTCTTT
cdr3_aa: CASRDGVANTEAFF

v_call: TRBV25-1
j_call: TRBJ2-1
d_call: TRBD2
clone_size: -
cdr3_nt: TGTGCCGGACCTTTGCTAGCGGGAGGTTACTCCTACAATGAGCAGTTCTTC
cdr3_aa: CAGPLLAGGYSYNEQFF

v_call: TRBV7-3
j_call: TRBJ2-1
d_call: TRBD2
clone_size: -
cdr3_nt: TGTGCCAGCAGGGGAGGGAACTACAATGAGCAGTTCTTC
cdr3_aa: CASRGGNYNEQFF

v_call: TRBV5-1
j_call: TRBJ2-3
d_call: TRBD2
clone_size: -
cdr3_nt: TGCGCCAGCAGCCCAATAGCGGGAGGTCCAGATACGCAGTATTTT
cdr3_aa: CASSPIAGGPDTQYF

v_call: TRBV2
j_call: TRBJ2-7
d_call: TRBD2
clone_size: -
cdr3_nt: TGTGCCAGCAGTCTGGGGGCGGGAGGGCCCTACGAGCAGTACTTC
cdr3_aa: CASSLGAGGPYEQYF

v_call: TRBV3-1/TRBV3-2
j_call: TRBJ2-7
d_call: -
clone_size: -
cdr3_nt: TGTGCCAGCAGCATCTATCGCGGGAACGAGCAGTACTTC
cdr3_aa: CASSIYRGNEQYF

v_call: TRBV5-6
j_call: TRBJ1-2
d_call: -
clone_size: -
cdr3_nt: TGTGCCAGCAGTAGCCCAGGGGTAACCAACTATGGCTACACCTTC
cdr3_aa: CASSSPGVTNYGYTF

v_call: TRBV6-2/TRBV6-3
j_call: TRBJ1-1
d_call: -
clone_size: -
cdr3_nt: TGTGCCAGCAGTTACCCGTCAGGGTACGCTGAAGCTTTCTTT
cdr3_aa: CASSYPSGYAEAFF

v_call: TRBV7-9
j_call: TRBJ1-4
d_call: -
clone_size: -
cdr3_nt: TGTGCCAGCAGCTTAAATACGGGAGGTAATGAAAAACTGTTTTTT
cdr3_aa: CASSLNTGGNEKLFF

v_call: TRBV7-9
j_call: TRBJ2-7
d_call: TRBD1
clone_size: -
cdr3_nt: TGTGCCAGCAGCCCCAGGGGGATCGACGAGCAGTACTTC
cdr3_aa: CASSPRGIDEQYF

v_call: TRBV18
j_call: TRBJ1-1
d_call: -
clone_size: -
cdr3_nt: TGTGCCAGCTCACACTCGACGGGTAACACTGAAGCTTTCTTT
cdr3_aa: CASSHSTGNTEAFF

v_call: TRBV9
j_call: TRBJ2-1
d_call: -
clone_size: -
cdr3_nt: TGTGCCAGCAGCACTAGTGGGAATGAGCAGTTCTTC
cdr3_aa: CASSTSGNEQFF

v_call: TRBV18
j_call: TRBJ2-1
d_call: TRBD2
clone_size: -
cdr3_nt: TGTGCCAGCTCACCACCGGTGGGAGGGAGCTCCTACAATGAGCAGTTCTTC
cdr3_aa: CASSPPVGGSSYNEQFF

v_call: TRBV19
j_call: TRBJ2-5
d_call: -
clone_size: -
cdr3_nt: TGTGCCAGTAGTATAGGATCGGGAGTGGGAGAAGAGACCCAGTACTTC
cdr3_aa: CASSIGSGVGEETQYF

v_call: TRBV6-2/TRBV6-3
j_call: TRBJ1-2
d_call: -
clone_size: -
cdr3_nt: TGTGCCAGCAGTTACAATACCCCAGGGAAGGGCTATGGCTACACCTTC
cdr3_aa: CASSYNTPGKGYGYTF

v_call: TRBV27
j_call: TRBJ1-3
d_call: -
clone_size: -
cdr3_nt: TGTGCCAGCTGGAGTTCAACCTCTGGAAACACCATATATTTT
cdr3_aa: CASWSSTSGNTIYF

v_call: TRBV12-2
j_call: TRBJ2-7
d_call: -
clone_size: once
cdr3_nt: TGTGCAAGTCGCTTGGTGGACAGGTTACTCTACGAGCAGTACTTC
cdr3_aa: CASRLVDRLLYEQYF

v_call: TRBV11-2
j_call: TRBJ2-5
d_call: -
clone_size: -
cdr3_nt: TGTGCCAGCAGCTTTCGACAAACCGAGTACAGGGAGACCCAGTACTTC
cdr3_aa: CASSFRQTEYRETQYF

v_call: TRBV9
j_call: TRBJ1-6
d_call: -
clone_size: -
cdr3_nt: TGTGCCAGCGGCGAGGCAGGGGATTCACCCCTCCACTTT
cdr3_aa: CASGEAGDSPLHF

v_call: TRBV5-4
j_call: TRBJ1-2
d_call: -
clone_size: -
cdr3_nt: TGTGCCAGCAGCCCACAAGGAGACTATGGCTACACCTTC
cdr3_aa: CASSPQGDYGYTF

v_call: TRBV7-2
j_call: TRBJ2-7
d_call: -
clone_size: once
cdr3_nt: TGTGCCAGCAGCTTACCTAGGGGCTACGAGCAGTACTTC
cdr3_aa: CASSLPRGYEQYF